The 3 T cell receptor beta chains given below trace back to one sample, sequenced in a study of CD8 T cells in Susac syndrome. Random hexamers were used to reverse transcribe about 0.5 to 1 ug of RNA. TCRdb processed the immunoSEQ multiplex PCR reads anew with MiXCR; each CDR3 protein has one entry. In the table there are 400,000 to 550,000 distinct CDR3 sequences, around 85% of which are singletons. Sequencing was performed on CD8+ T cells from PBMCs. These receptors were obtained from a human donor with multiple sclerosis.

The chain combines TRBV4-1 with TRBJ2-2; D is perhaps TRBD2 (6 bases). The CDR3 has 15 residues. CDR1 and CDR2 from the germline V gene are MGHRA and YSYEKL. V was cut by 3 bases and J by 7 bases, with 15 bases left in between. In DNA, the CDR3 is TGCGCCAGCAGCCAGAGGGACCAAGCGGGCGGGGAGCTGTTTTTT. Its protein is CASSQRDQAGGELFF.

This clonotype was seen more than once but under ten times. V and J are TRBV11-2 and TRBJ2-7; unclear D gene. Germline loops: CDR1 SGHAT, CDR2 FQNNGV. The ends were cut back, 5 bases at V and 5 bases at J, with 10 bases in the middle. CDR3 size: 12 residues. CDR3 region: CASSPVWDEQYF. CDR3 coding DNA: TGTGCCAGCAGCCCGGTTTGGGACGAGCAGTACTTC.

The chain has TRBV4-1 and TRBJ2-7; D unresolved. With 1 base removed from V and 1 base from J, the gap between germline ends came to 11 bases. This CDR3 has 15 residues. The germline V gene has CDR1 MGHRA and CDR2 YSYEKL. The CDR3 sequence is CASSQGPEGSYEQYF. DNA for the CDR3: TGCGCCAGCAGCCAAGGTCCGGAAGGTTCCTACGAGCAGTACTTC.